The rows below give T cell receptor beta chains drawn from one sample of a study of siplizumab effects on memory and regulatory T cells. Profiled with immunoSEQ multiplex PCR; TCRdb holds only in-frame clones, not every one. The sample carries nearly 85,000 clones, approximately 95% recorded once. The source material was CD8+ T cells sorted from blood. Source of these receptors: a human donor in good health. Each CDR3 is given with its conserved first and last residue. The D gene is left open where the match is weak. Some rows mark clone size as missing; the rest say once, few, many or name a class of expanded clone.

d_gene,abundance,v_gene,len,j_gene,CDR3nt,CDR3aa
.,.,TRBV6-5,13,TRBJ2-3,TGTGCCAGCAGTTACTCGACCGGAGATACGCAGTATTTT,CASSYSTGDTQYF
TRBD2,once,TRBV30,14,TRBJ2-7,TGTGCCTGGAGTGTACTGGCGGGAGCCTACGAGCAGTACTTC,CAWSVLAGAYEQYF
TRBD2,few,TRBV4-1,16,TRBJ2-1,TGCGCCAGCAGCCGAACTAGCGGGTTCTCCTACAATGAGCAGTTCTTC,CASSRTSGFSYNEQFF
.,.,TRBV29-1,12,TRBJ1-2,TGCAGCGTTGATGCAGTTCCCCTCGGCTACACCTTC,CSVDAVPLGYTF
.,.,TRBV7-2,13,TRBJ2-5,TGTGCCAGCAGCTTAGATTTTCGAGAGACCCAGTACTTC,CASSLDFRETQYF
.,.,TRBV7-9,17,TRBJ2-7,TGTGCCAGCAGCGAGAAAAGCTTACAGACGAGCTCCTACGAGCAGTACTTC,CASSEKSLQTSSYEQYF
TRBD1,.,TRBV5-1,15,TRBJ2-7,TGCGCCAGCGGCCAGGACAGGGAGAGTTCCTACGAGCAGTACTTC,CASGQDRESSYEQYF
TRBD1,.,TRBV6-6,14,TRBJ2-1,TGTGCCAGCAGAGACGGGACAGATTTTAATGAGCAGTTCTTC,CASRDGTDFNEQFF
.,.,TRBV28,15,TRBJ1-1,TGTGCCAGCAGTTTACCTGGGGTAGGTGTCACTGAAGCTTTCTTT,CASSLPGVGVTEAFF
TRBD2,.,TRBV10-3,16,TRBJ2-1,TGTGCCATCAGTGAGTCATGGGCGGGGGAAAACAATGAGCAGTTCTTC,CAISESWAGENNEQFF
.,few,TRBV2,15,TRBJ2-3,TGTGCCAGCATCCTGAGTAGCGCCCGCACAGATACGCAGTATTTT,CASILSSARTDTQYF
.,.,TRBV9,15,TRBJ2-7,TGTGCCAGCAGCCCCGGAGGGGTTATAGTCAACGAGCAGTACTTC,CASSPGGVIVNEQYF
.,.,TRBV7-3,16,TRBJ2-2,TGTGCCAGCAGCTTAGATCCTAGCGTCGACACCGGGGAGCTGTTTTTT,CASSLDPSVDTGELFF
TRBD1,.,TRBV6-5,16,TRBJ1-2,TGTGCCAGCAGTTACCTGGACAGGGGAGCTAACTATGGCTACACCTTC,CASSYLDRGANYGYTF
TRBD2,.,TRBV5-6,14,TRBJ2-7,TGTGCCAGCAGCGCCGGACTAGCGTATCACGAGCAGTACTTC,CASSAGLAYHEQYF
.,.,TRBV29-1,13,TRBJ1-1,TGCAGCGTTGAAGATCGGATGAACACTGAAGCTTTCTTT,CSVEDRMNTEAFF
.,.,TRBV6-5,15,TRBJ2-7,TGTGCCAGCAGCGCAACCCGGACTGAAACCTACGAGCAGTACTTC,CASSATRTETYEQYF